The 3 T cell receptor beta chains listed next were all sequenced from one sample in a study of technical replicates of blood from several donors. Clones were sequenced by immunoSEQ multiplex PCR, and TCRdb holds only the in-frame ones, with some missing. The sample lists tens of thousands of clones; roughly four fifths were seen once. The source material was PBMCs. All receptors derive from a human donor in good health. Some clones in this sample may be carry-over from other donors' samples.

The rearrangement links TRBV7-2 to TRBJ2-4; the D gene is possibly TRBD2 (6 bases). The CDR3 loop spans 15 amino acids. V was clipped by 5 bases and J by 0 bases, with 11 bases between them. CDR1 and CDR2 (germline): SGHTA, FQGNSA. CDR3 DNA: TGTGCCAGCAGCCCCCGGGGACTAGCCAAAAACATTCAGTACTTC. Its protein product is CASSPRGLAKNIQYF.

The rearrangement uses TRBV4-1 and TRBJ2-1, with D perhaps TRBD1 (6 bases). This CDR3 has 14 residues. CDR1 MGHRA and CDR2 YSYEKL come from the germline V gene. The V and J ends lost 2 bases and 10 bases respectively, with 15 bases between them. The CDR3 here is CASSQLPGHGEQFF. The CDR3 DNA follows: TGCGCCAGCAGCCAACTCCCGGGACACGGGGAGCAGTTCTTC.

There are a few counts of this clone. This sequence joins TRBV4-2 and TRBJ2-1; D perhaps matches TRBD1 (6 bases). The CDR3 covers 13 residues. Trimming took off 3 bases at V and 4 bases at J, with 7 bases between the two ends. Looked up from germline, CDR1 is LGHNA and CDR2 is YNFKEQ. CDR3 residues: CASSQGQYNEQFF. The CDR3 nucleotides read TGTGCCAGCAGCCAGGGACAATACAATGAGCAGTTCTTC.